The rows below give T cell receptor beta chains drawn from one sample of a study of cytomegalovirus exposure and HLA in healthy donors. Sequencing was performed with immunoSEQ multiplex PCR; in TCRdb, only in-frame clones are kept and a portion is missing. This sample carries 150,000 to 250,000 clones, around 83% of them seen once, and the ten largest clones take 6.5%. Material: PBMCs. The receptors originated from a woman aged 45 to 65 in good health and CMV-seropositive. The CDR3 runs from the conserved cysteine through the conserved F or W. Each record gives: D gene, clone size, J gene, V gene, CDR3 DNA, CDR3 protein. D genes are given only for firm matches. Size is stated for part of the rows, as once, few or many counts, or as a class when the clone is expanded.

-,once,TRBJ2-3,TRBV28,TGTGCCAGCAGTTTCAGGACAGACGGCACAGATACGCAGTATTTT,CASSFRTDGTDTQYF
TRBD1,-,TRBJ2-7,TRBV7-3,TGTGCCAGCAGCTTAACCGGGACAGGGTCCTACGAGCAGTACTTC,CASSLTGTGSYEQYF
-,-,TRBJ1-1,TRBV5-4,TGTGCCAGCAGCCATGACAGTATGAACACTGAAGCTTTCTTT,CASSHDSMNTEAFF
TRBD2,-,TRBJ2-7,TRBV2,TGTGCCAGCAGTGGGACCGGGGGGGCTCACGAGCAGTACTTC,CASSGTGGAHEQYF
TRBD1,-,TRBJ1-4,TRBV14,TGTGCCAGCAGCCAAGAACTTCCGGGACAGGGAAATGAAAAACTGTTTTTT,CASSQELPGQGNEKLFF
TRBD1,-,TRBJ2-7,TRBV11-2,TGTGCCAGCAGCTTTCCGGACAGGGCCTACGAGCAGTACTTC,CASSFPDRAYEQYF
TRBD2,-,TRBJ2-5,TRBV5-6,TGTGCCAGCAGCTTGATGGTAGCGGGGGCCCGCACCAGTAGTGAGACCCAGTACTTC,CASSLMVAGARTSSETQYF
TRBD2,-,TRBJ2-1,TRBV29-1,TGCAGCGCCTTGCGGGAGATCCACAATGAGCAGTTCTTC,CSALREIHNEQFF
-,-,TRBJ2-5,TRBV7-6,TGTGCCAGCAGCTCCTCTCGACAACAAGAGACCCAGTACTTC,CASSSSRQQETQYF
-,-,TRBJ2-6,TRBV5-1,TGCGCCAGCACACAGGGAACTGGGGCCAACGGCCTGACTTTC,CASTQGTGANGLTF
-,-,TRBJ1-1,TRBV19,TGTGCCAGTAGAAGTCCGGGGAGGGTCACTGAAGCTTTCTTT,CASRSPGRVTEAFF
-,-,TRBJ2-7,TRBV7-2,TGTGCCAGCAGCTTATTTACCGAGCAGTACTTC,CASSLFTEQYF
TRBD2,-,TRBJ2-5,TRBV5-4,TGTGCCAGCAGTTCGCGGACCCGGCGGGGGGAGACCCAGTACTTC,CASSSRTRRGETQYF
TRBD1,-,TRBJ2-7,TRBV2,TGTGCCAGCAGCCGGGACAGGGAGAACGAGCAGTACTTC,CASSRDRENEQYF
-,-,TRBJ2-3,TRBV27,TGTGCCAGCAGTTTAGACTACACAGATACGCAGTATTTT,CASSLDYTDTQYF
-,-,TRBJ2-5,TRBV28,TGTGCCAGCACCGGTCAAGAGACCCAGTACTTC,CASTGQETQYF
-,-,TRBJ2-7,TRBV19,TGTGCCAGTAGCCGATCGAGGGATACCCTAAGGGAGCAGTACTTC,CASSRSRDTLREQYF
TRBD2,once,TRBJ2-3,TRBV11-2,TGTGCCAGCAGCTTAGCTAGCGGGAGGGCTACAGATACGCAGTATTTT,CASSLASGRATDTQYF
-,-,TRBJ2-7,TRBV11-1,TGTGCCAGCAGCTTAGCGATCGGAGTCACCTACGAGCAGTACTTC,CASSLAIGVTYEQYF
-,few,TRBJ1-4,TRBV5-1,TGCGCCAGCAGCTTTAGAGCGGCAGGAGCAACTAATGAAAAACTGTTTTTT,CASSFRAAGATNEKLFF
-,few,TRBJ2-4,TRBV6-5,TGTGCCAGCAGCAGCGCCGGGTTGGGCAAAAACATTCAGTACTTC,CASSSAGLGKNIQYF
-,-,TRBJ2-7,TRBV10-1,TGCGCCAGCAGTGAGTCCGGCGGCTCCTACGAGCAGTACTTC,CASSESGGSYEQYF
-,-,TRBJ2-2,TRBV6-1,TGTGCCACCGTACTAGCGAACACCGGGGAGCTGTTTTTT,CATVLANTGELFF